Listed here are 9 T cell receptor beta chains from one sample, sequenced in a study of shared clonotypes between healthy human individuals. Assay used: immunoSEQ multiplex PCR; TCRdb lists only in-frame clones, some missing. This sample has about 1.5 million clones, with 95% to 99% found just once. Sequencing was carried out using naive CD4+ T cells sorted from blood. Subset here: CD45RA+ positively selected. These receptors were collected from a man in his thirties or forties in good health.

The chain carries TRBV28 and TRBJ1-1; a possible D gene is TRBD1 (6 bases). Trimming removed 5 bases from V and 4 bases from J, with 26 bases in between. The germline V gene has CDR1 MDHEN and CDR2 SYDVKM. CDR3 length: 18 amino acids. DNA of the CDR3: TGTGCCAGCAGTCCGCTCCGGACGGGTCAGGGGCGGTTCACTGAAGCTTTCTTT. This gives the protein CASSPLRTGQGRFTEAFF.

This chain links TRBV12-5 with TRBJ1-1; D uncertain. Trimming cost V 7 bases and J 5 bases, with 17 bases left between them. The germline gives CDR1 LGHNT, CDR2 FRNRAP. This CDR3 is built from 14 residues. The CDR3 protein is CASAADGRRTEAFF. The CDR3 DNA follows: TGTGCTAGTGCTGCTGACGGACGCCGGACTGAAGCTTTCTTT. The entire variable domain, with the rest obtained from reference TRBV12-5 and TRBJ1-1, is as follows: DARVTQTPRHKVTEMGQEVTMRCQPILGHNTVFWYRQTMMQGLELLAYFRNRAPLDDSGMPKDRFSAEMPDATLATLKIQPSEPRDSAVYFCASAADGRRTEAFFGQGTRLTVV.

The chain combines TRBV4-2 with TRBJ1-2, with 7 positions matching TRBD1. The CDR3 contains 20 residues. The J segment lost 0 bases and the V segment lost 4 bases, leaving 20 bases of the junction unmatched. Germline lookup yields CDR1 LGHNA and CDR2 YNFKEQ. CDR3 residues: CASSPVGWGQSSPANYGYTF. The CDR3 nucleotides read TGTGCCAGCAGCCCGGTGGGTTGGGGACAGTCCTCCCCAGCTAACTATGGCTACACCTTC.

The V and J genes are TRBV10-1 and TRBJ2-7, with 7 nucleotides matching TRBD1. Germline CDR1 is WNHNN and CDR2 is SYGVQD (reference sequence). V was pared by 10 bases and J by 7 bases, with 13 bases of the junction left unmatched. This CDR3 is built from 13 residues. In DNA, the CDR3 is TGCGCCAAATCGAACAGGGGTCGGTGGGAGCAGTACTTC. Its protein product is CAKSNRGRWEQYF.

The chain is built from TRBV18 and TRBJ1-5; 8 bases are shared with TRBD1. The CDR3 sequence is 16 residues long. The V gene end was trimmed by 2 bases and the J gene end by 3 bases; junction bases not matched to a gene: 6. Germline CDR1 and CDR2: KGHSH and LQKENI. CDR3 nucleotide sequence: TGTGCCAGCTCACCATCAGGACAGGGAGTCAATCAGCCCCAGCATTTT. This sequence encodes CASSPSGQGVNQPQHF.

V is TRBV5-1 and J is TRBJ1-1; maybe TRBD1 (6 bases). Germline loops: CDR1 SGHRS, CDR2 YFSETQ. The CDR3 covers 14 residues. Trimming removed 0 bases from V and 6 bases from J, with 12 bases in between. The DNA of the CDR3 is TGCGCCAGCAGCTTGGTCTTGGGGGCAGCTGAAGCTTTCTTT. Translation gives CASSLVLGAAEAFF. Full variable domain (outside the CDR3, taken from reference TRBV5-1 and TRBJ1-1): KAGVTQTPRYLIKTRGQQVTLSCSPISGHRSVSWYQQTPGQGLQFLFEYFSETQRNKGNFPGRFSGRQFSNSRSEMNVSTLELGDSALYLCASSLVLGAAEAFFGQGTRLTVV.

CDR3 loop: CASSFLVSTIYF. The CDR3 DNA reads TGTGCCAGCAGTTTTCTTGTTAGCACCATATATTTT. This chain connects TRBV2 to TRBJ1-3; no reliable D call. Germline CDR1 SNHLY, CDR2 FYNNEI. V was trimmed by 5 bases and J by 9 bases, leaving 11 bases between them. CDR3 length: 12 amino acids.

J is TRBJ2-3 and V is TRBV10-2, with D possibly matching TRBD2 (5 bases). Germline V gene data show CDR1 as WSHSY and CDR2 as SAAADI. The CDR3 extends over 15 amino acids. V was clipped by 4 bases and J by 2 bases, with 13 bases between them. CDR3 in amino acids: CASSVERTYTDTQYF. The CDR3 coding sequence is TGCGCCAGCAGTGTCGAGCGGACCTACACAGATACGCAGTATTTT.

The gene calls are TRBV15 and TRBJ2-3; 8 bases line up with TRBD2. Trimming cost V 2 bases and J 2 bases; bases outside gene matches: 6. Germline CDR1 reads LNHNV; CDR2 reads YYDKDF (reference sequence). This CDR3 has 16 amino acids. CDR3 nucleotide sequence: TGTGCCACCAGCAGAACTGGACTAGCAGTCACAGATACGCAGTATTTT. Its protein is CATSRTGLAVTDTQYF.